This is a list of T cell receptor beta chains from one sample in a study of identical twins. TCRdb independently ran MiXCR on the 5' RACE reads; one entry per CDR3 protein. The data hold some 1,600,000 distinct CDR3 sequences, with less than 35% observed a single time. The sequenced sample consisted of cord blood. The receptors shown here come from a newborn girl in good health. Both conserved end residues are part of each CDR3.

TRBV20-1	CSARDPRGGMNTEAFF
TRBV20-1	CSARASGYTDTQYF
TRBV20-1	CSISGAPSTDTQYF
TRBV18	CASSPSRNPSGYTF
TRBV28	CASSPPWGYEQYF
TRBV20-1	CSASAESGAKNIQYF
TRBV14	CASSQGQLAGPNTGELFF
TRBV5-6	CASSSIGLAGKKLETQYF
TRBV20-1	CSGSGYNEQYF
TRBV6-5	CASASGPTGYNEQYF
TRBV10-3	CAISESRTVSYNEQFF
TRBV29-1	CSVAGLTTDTQYF
TRBV5-1	CASSLGRVRLAGSSYNEQFF
TRBV21-1	CASRGGQGAEKLFF
TRBV7-9	CASNSAGDGWTDTQYF
TRBV2	CASNRDRGPNEAFF
TRBV15	CATSRDLGGGAHEQYF
TRBV24-1	CATSDSRQAGELFF
TRBV18	CASSPDGPNEQFF
TRBV24-1	CATSDTRGRRKTDTQYF
TRBV6-1	CASSVSFSYEQYF
TRBV6-1	CASSERSLRETQYF
TRBV5-1	CASRPQGRGRGYTF
TRBV5-1	CASTPWWELGTDTQYF
TRBV29-1	CSIERSSDEQYF
TRBV7-2	CASSLGLRQGAGYGYTF
TRBV27	CATPDGTGPTPYEQYF
TRBV20-1	CSARTSGRDEQFF
TRBV29-1	CSVGVGGTEAFF
TRBV28	CASSLALGPTSSPDTQYF
TRBV3-1	CASSQGGLAPDTQYF
TRBV25-1	CASSPAGGLENEQFF
TRBV11-3	CASSLQGEAQYF
TRBV19	CASALSGGATDTQYF
TRBV29-1	CSVGDRGWGYTF